This TCR beta chain came from a study of response to subunit inactivated influenza vaccine. MiXCR, run by TCRdb on the RT-PCR reads, gives a single entry per CDR3 protein. The sample lists approximately 530,000 distinct CDR3 sequences, less than 7.5% occurring once. Trimming left V 8 bases short and J 1 base short, with 11 bases between. This CDR3 has 13 amino acids. Looked up from germline, CDR1 is WSHSY and CDR2 is SAAADI. Turning to this clonotype: Antigen unknown.

The study, taken as a whole, reports: Researchers suggested that each seasonal influenza vaccination recruits few new T cells.

The source of this sequence is a man between 50 and 75 years old who received an inactivated influenza vaccine. Sequencing was performed on PBMCs from blood, taken around 25 months after vaccination. The chain carries TRBV10-2 and TRBJ2-5; D gene unclear. Here the CDR3 DNA reads TGCGCCAGCGGAACCGGGCTCCAAGAGACCCAGTACTTC. Protein sequence: CASGTGLQETQYF.